This T cell receptor (beta chain) was captured by sequencing in a study of identical twins. Regarding the study as a whole: Monozygotic twin pairs showed more out-of-frame TCR alpha sharing than models estimated.

At least ten counts were recorded for this clonotype. Antigen specificity is unknown. Template switching (which added a universal primer site) was used, and cDNA carried unique molecular identifiers. One entry per CDR3 protein, called by TCRdb with MiXCR from the 5' RACE reads. The table has 350,000 to 500,000 distinct CDR3 sequences, roughly 18% seen once; the top ten hold roughly 12%. The CDR3 length is 16 residues. V was shortened by 5 bases and J by 3 bases, with 20 bases between the two germline ends. CDR1 is SGHTA, CDR2 FQGNSA, per germline. There were only healthy Caucasians among the donors. The gene calls are TRBV7-2 and TRBJ2-7, with D tentatively TRBD1 (9 bases). The clonotype originates from a man over 45 in good health. The specimen was naive T cells sorted from blood. CDR3 loop: CASSPGGGQGLYEQYF. The CDR3 DNA follows: TGTGCCAGCAGCCCGGGGGGGGGACAGGGCCTCTACGAGCAGTACTTC.